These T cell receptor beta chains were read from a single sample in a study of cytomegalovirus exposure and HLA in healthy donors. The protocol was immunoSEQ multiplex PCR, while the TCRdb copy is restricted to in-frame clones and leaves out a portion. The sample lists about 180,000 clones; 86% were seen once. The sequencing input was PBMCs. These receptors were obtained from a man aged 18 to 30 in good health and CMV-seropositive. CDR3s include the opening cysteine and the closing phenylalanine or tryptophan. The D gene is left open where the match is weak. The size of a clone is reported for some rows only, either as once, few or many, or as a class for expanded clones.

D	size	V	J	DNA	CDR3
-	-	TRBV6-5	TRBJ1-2	TGTGCCAGCAGATACAGGAGAAATAACTATGGCTACACCTTC	CASRYRRNNYGYTF
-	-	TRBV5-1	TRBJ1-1	TGCGCCAGCAGCTTGGCGGGGTGGGGTAAGGGTGAAGCTTTCTTT	CASSLAGWGKGEAFF
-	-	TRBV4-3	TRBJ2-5	TGCGCCAGCAGCCAAGTACTAGGCAGCCAAGAGACCCAGTACTTC	CASSQVLGSQETQYF
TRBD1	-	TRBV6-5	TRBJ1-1	TGTGCCAGCAGTTACGCCGGGACAGGGACTGAAGCTTTCTTT	CASSYAGTGTEAFF
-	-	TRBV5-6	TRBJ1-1	TGTGCCAGCAGCTTATACGCCAGGTCCAACACTGAAGCTTTCTTT	CASSLYARSNTEAFF
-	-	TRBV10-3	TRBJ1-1	TGTGCCATCAGTGAGGCAGAAAGGAGAAACACTGAAGCTTTCTTT	CAISEAERRNTEAFF
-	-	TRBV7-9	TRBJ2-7	TGTGCCAGCAGCGGTACAGGGCCGGCAACCTACGAGCAGTACTTC	CASSGTGPATYEQYF
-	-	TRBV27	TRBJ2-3	TGTGCCAGCAGTTTTCGCGGTAGGAGCACAGATACGCAGTATTTT	CASSFRGRSTDTQYF
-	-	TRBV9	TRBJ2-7	TGTGCCAGCAGCGTAGACAACAGGCTGGACGAGCAGTACTTC	CASSVDNRLDEQYF
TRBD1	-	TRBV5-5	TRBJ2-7	TGTGCCAGCAATCGACAGGGATCCTACGAGCAGTACTTC	CASNRQGSYEQYF
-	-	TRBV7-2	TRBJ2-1	TGTGCCAGCAGCTTAGTTCGACAGGTTGAGCAGTTCTTC	CASSLVRQVEQFF
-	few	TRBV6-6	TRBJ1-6	TGTGCCAGCAGTTACCTCGCGACCGGAGAATCACCCCTCCACTTT	CASSYLATGESPLHF
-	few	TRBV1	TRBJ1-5	TGCACCAGCTCTGCTCGGCGGTGCAATCAGCCCCAGCATTTT	CTSSARRCNQPQHF
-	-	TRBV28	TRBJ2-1	TGTGCCACCGAGATAGGGGGAGGCGGGAGCCCTGTTCAGCAGTTCTTC	CATEIGGGGSPVQQFF
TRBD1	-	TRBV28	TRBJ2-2	TGTGCCAGCAGTTTGGACAGGGGGCGCCCCGGGGAGCTGTTTTTT	CASSLDRGRPGELFF
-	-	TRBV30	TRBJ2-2	TGTGCCTGGAGGCAAGCAAACACCGGGGAGCTGTTTTTT	CAWRQANTGELFF